A selection of T cell receptor beta chains follows, all from one sample in a study of PD-L1 blockade in urothelial cancer. Using immunoSEQ multiplex PCR, the repertoire was profiled, and TCRdb retains in-frame clones only, with some absent. This table holds about 48,000 clones, 65% to 85% found once. Sample: PBMCs, taken around atezolizumab (anti-PD-L1) treatment. Receptors originate from a man aged 70 or older with urothelial cancer. Each CDR3 is given without its conserved first and last residue.

len,v_gene,CDR3aa
14,TRBV5-1,ASSFDRVENTGELF
11,TRBV7-2,ASSESKAETQY
14,TRBV18,ASSPLGASEYNEQF
12,TRBV6-5,ASSYYQGIYEQY
15,TRBV18,ASSPRDLVSANTEAF
12,TRBV6-5,ASSYSTGGGEQF
13,TRBV10-1,ASSEWGTGKETQY
12,TRBV5-6,ASSAGRTRGEQY
12,TRBV18,ASSPGGATDTQY
12,TRBV6-1,ASSDLPGVQPQH
13,TRBV28,ASSLSPTGTRGYT
12,TRBV6-1,ASSEGLAWNEQF
12,TRBV6-1,ASSSGTGGFEQY
13,TRBV7-3,ASRRGTGTTGELF
11,TRBV6-1,ASRFQGGETQY
18,TRBV6-1,ASSVGAGLAGGPGYNEQF
10,TRBV30,AWRPGQGRAF
14,TRBV5-1,ASSPLAGGEVGELF